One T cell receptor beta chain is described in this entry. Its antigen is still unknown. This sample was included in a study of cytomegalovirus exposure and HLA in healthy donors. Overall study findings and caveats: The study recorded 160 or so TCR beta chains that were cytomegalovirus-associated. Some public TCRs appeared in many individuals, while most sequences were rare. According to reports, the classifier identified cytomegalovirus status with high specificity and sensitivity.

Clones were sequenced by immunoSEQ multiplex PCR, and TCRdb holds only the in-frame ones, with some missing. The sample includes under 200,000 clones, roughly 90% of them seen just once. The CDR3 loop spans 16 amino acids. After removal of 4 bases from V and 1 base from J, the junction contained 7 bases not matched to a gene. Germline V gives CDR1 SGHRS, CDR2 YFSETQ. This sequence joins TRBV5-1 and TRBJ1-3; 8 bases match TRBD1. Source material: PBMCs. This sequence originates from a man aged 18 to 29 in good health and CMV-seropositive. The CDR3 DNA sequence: TGCGCCAGCAGCCTTAGACAGGGGATGTCTGGAAACACCATATATTTT. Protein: CASSLRQGMSGNTIYF. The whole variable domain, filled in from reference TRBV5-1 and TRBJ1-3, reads KAGVTQTPRYLIKTRGQQVTLSCSPISGHRSVSWYQQTPGQGLQFLFEYFSETQRNKGNFPGRFSGRQFSNSRSEMNVSTLELGDSALYLCASSLRQGMSGNTIYFGEGSWLTVV.